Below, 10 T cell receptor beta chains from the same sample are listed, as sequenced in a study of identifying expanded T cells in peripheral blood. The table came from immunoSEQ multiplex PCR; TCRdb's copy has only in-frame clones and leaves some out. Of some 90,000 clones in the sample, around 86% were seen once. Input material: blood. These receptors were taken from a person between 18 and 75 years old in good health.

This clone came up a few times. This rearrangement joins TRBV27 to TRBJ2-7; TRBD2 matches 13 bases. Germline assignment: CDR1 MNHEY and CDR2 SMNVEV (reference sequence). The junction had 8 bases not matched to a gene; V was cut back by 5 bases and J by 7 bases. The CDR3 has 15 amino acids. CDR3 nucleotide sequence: TGTGCCAGCAGTGCGGGGACTAGCGGGGTGGGAGAGCAGTACTTC. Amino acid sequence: CASSAGTSGVGEQYF.

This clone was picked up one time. The CDR3 nucleotides read TGTGCCACCTCGACGGGAGATACGCAGTATTTT. This translates into CATSTGDTQYF. The V and J genes are TRBV6-6 and TRBJ2-3; no clear D gene. The CDR3 length is 11 residues. The germline V and J ends were trimmed by 10 bases and 5 bases, with 10 bases remaining between them. Germline CDR1 reads MNHNY; CDR2 reads SVGAGI (reference sequence).

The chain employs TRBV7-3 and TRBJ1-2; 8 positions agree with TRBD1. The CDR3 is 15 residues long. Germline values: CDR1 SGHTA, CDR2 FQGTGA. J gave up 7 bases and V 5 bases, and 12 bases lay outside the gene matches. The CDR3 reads CASSLSGQGVSGYTF. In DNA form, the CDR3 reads TGTGCCAGCAGCCTTAGCGGACAGGGTGTCTCTGGCTACACCTTC. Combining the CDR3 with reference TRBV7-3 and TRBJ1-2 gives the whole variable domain GAGVSQTPSNKVTEKGKYVELRCDPISGHTALYWYRQSLGQGPEFLIYFQGTGAADDSGLPNDRFFAVRPEGSVSTLKIQRTERGDSAVYLCASSLSGQGVSGYTFGSGTRLTVV.

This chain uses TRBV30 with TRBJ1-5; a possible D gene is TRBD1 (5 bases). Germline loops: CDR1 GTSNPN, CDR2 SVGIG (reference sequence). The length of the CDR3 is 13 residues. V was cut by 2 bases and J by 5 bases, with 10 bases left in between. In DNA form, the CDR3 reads TGTGCCTGGAGTCGGGGCCGGGATCAGCCCCAGCATTTT. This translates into CAWSRGRDQPQHF.

Here the CDR3 reads CASSFSWSEQFF. The CDR3 nucleotides are TGTGCCAGCAGCTTCTCGTGGAGTGAGCAGTTCTTC. The chain is built from TRBV7-2 and TRBJ2-1; D ambiguous. CDR3 size: 12 residues. Trimming removed 3 bases from V and 9 bases from J, with 9 bases in between. Germline lookup yields CDR1 SGHTA and CDR2 FQGNSA.

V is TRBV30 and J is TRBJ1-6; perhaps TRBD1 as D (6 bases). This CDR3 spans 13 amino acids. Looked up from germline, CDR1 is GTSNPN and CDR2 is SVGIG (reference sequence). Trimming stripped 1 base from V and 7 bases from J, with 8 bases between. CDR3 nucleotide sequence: TGTGCCTGGAGTGAACAGGGAAATTCACCCCTCCACTTT. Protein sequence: CAWSEQGNSPLHF.

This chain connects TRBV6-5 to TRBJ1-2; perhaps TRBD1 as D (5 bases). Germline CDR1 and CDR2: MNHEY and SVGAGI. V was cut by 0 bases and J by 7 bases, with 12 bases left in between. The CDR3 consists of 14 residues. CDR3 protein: CASSYSRGRSGYTF. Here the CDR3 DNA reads TGTGCCAGCAGTTACTCGCGGGGGAGGAGTGGCTACACCTTC.

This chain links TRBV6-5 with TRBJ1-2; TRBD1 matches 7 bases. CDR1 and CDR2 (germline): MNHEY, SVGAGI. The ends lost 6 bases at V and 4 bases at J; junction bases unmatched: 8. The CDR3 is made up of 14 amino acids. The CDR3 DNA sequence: TGTGCCAGCAGCCGCCAGGGGACAGCCTATGGCTACACCTTC. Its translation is CASSRQGTAYGYTF.

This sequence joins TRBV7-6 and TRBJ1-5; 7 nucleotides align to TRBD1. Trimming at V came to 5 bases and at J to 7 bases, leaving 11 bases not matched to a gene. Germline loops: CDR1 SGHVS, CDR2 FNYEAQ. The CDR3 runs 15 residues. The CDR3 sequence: CASSAQTGLNQPQHF. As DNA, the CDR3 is TGTGCCAGCAGCGCTCAGACAGGGTTGAACCAGCCCCAGCATTTT.

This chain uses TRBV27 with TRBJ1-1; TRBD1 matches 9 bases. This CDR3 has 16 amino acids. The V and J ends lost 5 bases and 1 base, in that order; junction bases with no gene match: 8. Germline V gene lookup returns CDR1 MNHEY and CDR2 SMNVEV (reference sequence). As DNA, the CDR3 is TGTGCCAGCAGTCGCTTCGGACAGGGGACGAACACTGAAGCTTTCTTT. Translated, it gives CASSRFGQGTNTEAFF.